This TCR beta chain was recovered during a study of regulatory T cells in long-lasting Graves disease. Broader study findings: Patients with persistent disease shared 2,500 to 3,500 public clonotypes, outpacing the approximately 970 shared by new patients.

Concerning this clonotype: Its target is unknown. This clone may be a read error of a much larger clone one base away.

Documented time point: newly diagnosed GD, antithyroid drugs for less than 3 months. Researchers made the TCR library from RNA that was extracted from PBMCs. Patients met American Thyroid Association criteria for Graves' disease. Arm-PCR of CDR3 regions and iRepertoire HTBI primers were used to build TCR beta libraries. TCRdb reprocessed the multiplex PCR reads via MiXCR and lists one record per CDR3 protein. The sample lists some 500,000 distinct CDR3 sequences, approximately 13% seen once, with about 10% in the top ten. Deletions cut 3 bases from V and 2 bases from J, with 17 bases between. The V gene's germline CDR1 is MNHEY and CDR2 SVGEGT. This CDR3 contains 17 residues. This same sample was also taken into another study, of T cells in Graves' hyperthyroidism and ophthalmopathy.

The V gene is TRBV6-2 or TRBV6-3, the J gene TRBJ1-3; no reliable D call. The sequence derives from a man aged 25 to 45 with Graves disease. The material sequenced was peripheral blood mononuclear cells (PBMCs), taken at new diagnosis, from a patient treated with antithyroid drugs. The CDR3 region has the DNA TGTGCCAGCAGTTATCGCGAGTTAGGGAAGGCTGGAAACACCATATATTTT. This gives the protein CASSYRELGKAGNTIYF.